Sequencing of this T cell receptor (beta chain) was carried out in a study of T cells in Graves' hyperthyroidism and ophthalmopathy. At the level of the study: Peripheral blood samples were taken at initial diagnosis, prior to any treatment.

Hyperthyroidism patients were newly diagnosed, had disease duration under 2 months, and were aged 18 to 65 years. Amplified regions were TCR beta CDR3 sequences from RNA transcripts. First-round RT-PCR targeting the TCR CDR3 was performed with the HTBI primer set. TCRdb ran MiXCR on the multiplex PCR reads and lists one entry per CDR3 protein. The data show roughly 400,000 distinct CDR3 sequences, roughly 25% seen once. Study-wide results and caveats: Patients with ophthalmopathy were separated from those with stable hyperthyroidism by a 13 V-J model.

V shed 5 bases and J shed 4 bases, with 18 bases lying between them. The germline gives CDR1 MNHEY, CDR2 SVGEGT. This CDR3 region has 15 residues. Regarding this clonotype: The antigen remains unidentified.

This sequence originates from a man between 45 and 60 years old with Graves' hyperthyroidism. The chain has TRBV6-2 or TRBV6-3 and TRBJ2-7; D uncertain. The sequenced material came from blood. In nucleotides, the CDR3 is TGTGCCAGCAGTCTAAATCCGGGCCCTACTTACGAGCAGTACTTC. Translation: CASSLNPGPTYEQYF.